The 27 T cell receptor beta chains below come from one sample, sequenced in a study of T cells in Graves' hyperthyroidism and ophthalmopathy. RNA transcripts were the template for amplifying TCR beta CDR3 regions. The primer set for the first-round RT-PCR of the TCR CDR3 was HTBI. TCRdb called the multiplex PCR reads again in MiXCR, with one record for every CDR3 protein. The sample has 750,000 to 900,000 distinct CDR3 sequences, 35% to 45% seen once; the top ten hold 8.9%. Sequencing used blood. Source of these receptors: a man aged 18 to 30 with Graves' hyperthyroidism.

In this sample, this clonotype turned up many times. The chain links TRBV5-6 to TRBJ1-6; D not certain. Per germline, CDR1 SGHDT and CDR2 YYEEEE. Deletions cut 1 base from V and 4 bases from J, with 6 bases between. The CDR3 loop spans 14 amino acids. The CDR3 reads CASSLWNYNSPLHF. DNA for the CDR3: TGTGCCAGCAGCTTGTGGAATTATAATTCACCCCTCCACTTT.

Remarks on this clonotype: This sequence may be a read error, since a much larger clone differs from it by one base. The chain couples TRBV7-9 to TRBJ2-7; tentative D call: TRBD2 (7 bases). Germline-derived CDR1 and CDR2 are SEHNR and FQNEAQ (reference sequence). The CDR3 has 13 amino acids. Deletions cut 5 bases from V and 7 bases from J, with 15 bases between. DNA of the CDR3: TGTGCCAGCAGCCCACGGGGGGCGAAGGAGCAGTACTTC. Protein product: CASSPRGAKEQYF.

About this clonotype itself: This sequence may be a read error, since a much larger clone differs from it by one base. The chain carries TRBV2 and TRBJ1-5; perhaps TRBD1 as D (5 bases). CDR1 is SNHLY, CDR2 FYNNEI, per germline. Between the trimmed V and J ends, which lost 6 bases and 3 bases, there was a span of 9 bases. CDR3 size: 13 residues. In nucleotides, the CDR3 is TGTGCCAGCAGGGCGACAGACAATCAGCCCCAGCATTTT. Translated, it gives CASRATDNQPQHF.

J is TRBJ2-2 and V is TRBV10-3, with 12 bases identical to TRBD2. The CDR3 is 18 amino acids. Germline CDR1 ENHRY, CDR2 SYGVKD. V trimming: 3 bases; J trimming: 3 bases; junction bases outside the gene matches: 8. The CDR3 nucleotides read TGTGCCATCAGTGATCCCCTAGCGGGGGGGAGGGACACCGGGGAGCTGTTTTTT. The encoded protein is CAISDPLAGGRDTGELFF.

The sample holds many counts of this clonotype. The genes are TRBV20-1 and TRBJ1-6, with D possibly matching TRBD1 (6 bases). This CDR3 is 14 amino acids long. Germline V lookup: CDR1 DFQATT, CDR2 SNEGSKA (reference sequence). Trimming took 5 bases from V and 8 from J, leaving 16 bases between them. The CDR3 region is CSAVRRQDYSPLHF. DNA of the CDR3: TGCAGTGCTGTACGCCGACAGGACTATTCACCCCTCCACTTT.

This clonotype was found many times. This chain uses TRBV5-1 with TRBJ1-1; D is perhaps TRBD1 (5 bases). This CDR3 is 14 amino acids long. V was pared by 4 bases and J by 2 bases, with 12 bases between. The germline V gene encodes CDR1 SGHRS and CDR2 YFSETQ. This CDR3 is CASSNRTPNTEAFF. Here the CDR3 DNA reads TGCGCCAGCAGCAATAGGACACCCAACACTGAAGCTTTCTTT.

The rearrangement joins TRBV12-3 or TRBV12-4 to TRBJ1-5, with D hard to call. CDR3 length: 13 amino acids. V lost 4 bases to trimming and J lost 7 bases, with 11 bases between them. This chain's CDR3 is CASSSMSGQPQHF. As DNA, the CDR3 is TGTGCCAGCAGTTCGATGTCGGGACAGCCCCAGCATTTT.

The gene calls are TRBV10-3 and TRBJ2-2, with D maybe TRBD2 (7 bases). The CDR3 spans 14 residues. Trimming cost V 4 bases and J 5 bases, with 11 bases left between them. Germline V gene lookup returns CDR1 ENHRY and CDR2 SYGVKD. The CDR3: CAISGGGGTGELFF. The CDR3 nucleotides are TGTGCCATCAGTGGAGGGGGGGGAACCGGGGAGCTGTTTTTT.

The chain has TRBV7-2 and TRBJ1-2; a possible D gene is TRBD1 (6 bases). V lost 1 base to trimming and J lost 5 bases, with 11 bases between them. This CDR3 region has 14 residues. Germline V gene sequence: CDR1 SGHTA, CDR2 FQGNSA. The CDR3 nucleotides are TGTGCCAGCAGCTTAGTTCCCAGGGGTTATGGCTACACCTTC. Translating gives CASSLVPRGYGYTF.

The rearrangement uses TRBV2 and TRBJ1-5; no definite D call. The germline CDR1 and CDR2 sequences are SNHLY and FYNNEI. Trimming shortened V by 5 bases and J by 3 bases, and 11 bases separated the two germline ends. The CDR3 spans 14 residues. DNA of the CDR3: TGTGCCAGCAGTTTTGGACCGAACAATCAGCCCCAGCATTTT. This gives the protein CASSFGPNNQPQHF. The full variable domain, in which reference TRBV2 and TRBJ1-5 provide the parts outside the CDR3, is EPEVTQTPSHQVTQMGQEVILRCVPISNHLYFYWYRQILGQKVEFLVSFYNNEISEKSEIFDDQFSVERPDGSNFTLKIRSTKLEDSAMYFCASSFGPNNQPQHFGDGTRLSIL.

This chain joins TRBV20-1 and TRBJ2-7; a possible D gene is TRBD2 (5 bases). Trimming cost V 3 bases and J 3 bases, with 12 bases left between them. CDR3 length: 13 amino acids. Germline-derived CDR1 and CDR2 are DFQATT and SNEGSKA (reference sequence). The CDR3 protein is CSASSENLYEQYF. CDR3 DNA: TGCAGTGCTAGTAGCGAGAACCTCTACGAGCAGTACTTC.

This clonotype was seen repeatedly, ten times or more. The V gene is TRBV9, the J gene TRBJ1-3; perhaps TRBD1 as D (5 bases). The germline V gene encodes CDR1 SGDLS and CDR2 YYNGEE. CDR3 length equals 13 residues. Trimming removed 4 bases from V and 3 bases from J, with 8 bases in between. CDR3 region: CASSSGGGNTIYF. The DNA for the CDR3 is TGTGCCAGCAGCTCCGGGGGTGGAAACACCATATATTTT. The full variable domain, completed using reference TRBV9 and TRBJ1-3, is DSGVTQTPKHLITATGQRVTLRCSPRSGDLSVYWYQQSLDQGLQFLIQYYNGEERAKGNILERFSAQQFPDLHSELNLSSLELGDSALYFCASSSGGGNTIYFGEGSWLTVV.

This clonotype was seen ten or more times. The chain combines TRBV29-1 with TRBJ2-2, with D perhaps TRBD2 (5 bases). Germline-derived CDR1 and CDR2 are SQVTM and ANQGSEA. With 3 bases removed from V and 4 bases from J, the gap between germline ends came to 12 bases. The CDR3 is 14 amino acids. CDR3 residues: CSVDHQAGTGELFF. CDR3 DNA sequence: TGCAGCGTTGATCATCAGGCGGGCACCGGGGAGCTGTTTTTT.

This clonotype was picked up many times. The gene calls are TRBV7-9 and TRBJ1-6, with D possibly being TRBD1 (5 bases). The ends were cut back, 3 bases at V and 7 bases at J, with 16 bases in the middle. This CDR3 is 16 amino acids long. Germline values: CDR1 SEHNR, CDR2 FQNEAQ (reference sequence). CDR3 coding DNA: TGTGCCAGCAGCTTGAGTGGGGGGAACTTGAATTCACCCCTCCACTTT. It is translated as CASSLSGGNLNSPLHF.

In its sample, this clonotype was seen many times. The rearrangement joins TRBV10-3 to TRBJ1-6; D not resolved. Per the germline V gene, CDR1 is ENHRY and CDR2 is SYGVKD. The CDR3 extends over 15 amino acids. V was pared by 2 bases and J by 6 bases, with 11 bases between. The DNA of the CDR3 is TGTGCCATCAGTGAGGGAGGCAGGACTAATTCACCCCTCCACTTT. It specifies CAISEGGRTNSPLHF.

The gene calls are TRBV12-3 or TRBV12-4 and TRBJ2-6, with TRBD1 matching over 10 bases. V shed 10 bases, J shed 1 base, and the junction held 7 bases outside the gene matches. The CDR3 is 16 amino acids. CDR3 region: CATPGQGTSGANVLTF. The CDR3 nucleotides read TGTGCCACACCGGGACAGGGGACATCTGGGGCCAACGTCCTGACTTTC.

This clonotype appeared a few times. The rearrangement uses TRBV20-1 and TRBJ2-5, with 10 bases lining up with TRBD1. With 0 bases clipped from V and 5 bases from J, the junction kept 9 bases outside the gene matches. Germline CDR1 DFQATT, CDR2 SNEGSKA (reference sequence). The CDR3 consists of 16 residues. The CDR3 DNA reads TGCAGTGCTAGAGATTTCGTCGGGACAGGGGTGGAGACCCAGTACTTC. This sequence encodes CSARDFVGTGVETQYF.

On this clonotype: This may arise from a read error, as a much more abundant clone is one base away. The V gene is TRBV24-1, the J gene TRBJ2-5, with 7 bases fitting TRBD1. The CDR3 is 15 amino acids. The V gene end was trimmed by 5 bases and the J gene end by 0 bases; junction bases not matched to a gene: 5. Germline V lookup: CDR1 KGHDR, CDR2 SFDVKD. CDR3 protein: CATSGPGQNQETQYF. Written as DNA, the CDR3 is TGTGCCACCAGTGGCCCGGGACAGAACCAAGAGACCCAGTACTTC.

This clonotype was seen at least ten times. This chain joins TRBV12-3 or TRBV12-4 and TRBJ1-5, with TRBD1 as a possible D gene (6 bases). CDR3 size: 12 residues. The V end lost 8 bases, the J end lost 9 bases, and 14 bases lay between the germline ends. The CDR3 here is CASAQGPWPQHF. As DNA, the CDR3 is TGTGCCAGCGCCCAGGGGCCGTGGCCCCAGCATTTT.

Regarding this clonotype: A junction boundary mismatches the germline segment, possibly from a read error. The chain combines TRBV2 with TRBJ1-1; D remains unclear. Germline CDR1 reads SNHLY; CDR2 reads FYNNEI. The CDR3 covers 13 residues. As DNA, the CDR3 is TGTGCCAGCAGTGAAGTGTTGAACGCTGAAGCTTTCTTT. As protein: CASSEVLNAEAFF.

J is TRBJ1-2 and V is TRBV6-6, with D hard to call. The CDR3 covers 13 residues. Looked up from germline, CDR1 is MNHNY and CDR2 is SVGAGI (reference sequence). The V end lost 5 bases, the J end lost 5 bases, and 12 bases lay between the germline ends. CDR3 in DNA: TGTGCCAGCAGTGAGGAAACGGATTATGGCTACACCTTC. It translates to CASSEETDYGYTF.

The V gene is TRBV20-1, the J gene TRBJ2-2; 10 positions agree with TRBD2. Per germline, CDR1 DFQATT and CDR2 SNEGSKA (reference sequence). The V and J ends lost 3 bases and 4 bases, in that order; junction bases with no gene match: 11. This CDR3 has 17 residues. The CDR3 sequence is CSASELAGEIVTGELFF. Written as DNA, the CDR3 is TGCAGTGCTAGTGAGCTAGCGGGAGAGATCGTCACCGGGGAGCTGTTTTTT.

Sample share makes this clonotype medium-sized. The chain employs TRBV2 and TRBJ1-6; maybe TRBD1 (6 bases). V was shortened by 4 bases and J by 10 bases, with 11 bases between the two germline ends. The CDR3 sequence is 13 residues long. Per the germline V gene, CDR1 is SNHLY and CDR2 is FYNNEI. DNA for the CDR3: TGTGCCAGCAGTGTCAAGGGGGAATCACCCCTCCACTTT. It codes for CASSVKGESPLHF.

Many counts were recorded for this clonotype. This chain joins TRBV20-1 and TRBJ1-5; no reliable D call. This CDR3 spans 14 amino acids. Germline V gene data show CDR1 as DFQATT and CDR2 as SNEGSKA (reference sequence). Trimming left V 0 bases short and J 0 bases short, with 6 bases between. CDR3 nucleotide sequence: TGCAGTGCTAGAGATCACCGTAGCAATCAGCCCCAGCATTTT. Translated, it gives CSARDHRSNQPQHF.

This clonotype has at least ten counts. The genes are TRBV10-3 and TRBJ1-4; perhaps TRBD1 as D (5 bases). CDR3 length equals 13 residues. V was trimmed by 4 bases and J by 4 bases, leaving 7 bases between them. The germline V gene encodes CDR1 ENHRY and CDR2 SYGVKD. In DNA, the CDR3 is TGTGCCATCAGTGGACAGAGTAATGAAAAACTGTTTTTT. Protein sequence: CAISGQSNEKLFF.

This clonotype was seen a handful of times. The chain has TRBV9 and TRBJ2-5, with TRBD2 as a possible D gene (5 bases). CDR3 length equals 16 residues. Trimming took off 0 bases at V and 4 bases at J, with 16 bases between the two ends. Germline values: CDR1 SGDLS, CDR2 YYNGEE. CDR3: CASSVGVGVKGETQYF. DNA of the CDR3: TGTGCCAGCAGCGTAGGGGTCGGGGTGAAGGGAGAGACCCAGTACTTC. Looking up the rest from reference TRBV9 and TRBJ2-5 gives the full variable domain: DSGVTQTPKHLITATGQRVTLRCSPRSGDLSVYWYQQSLDQGLQFLIQYYNGEERAKGNILERFSAQQFPDLHSELNLSSLELGDSALYFCASSVGVGVKGETQYFGPGTRLLVL.

This clonotype came up many times. J is TRBJ2-2 and V is TRBV24-1; D remains unclear. CDR1 KGHDR and CDR2 SFDVKD come from the germline V gene. CDR3 size: 12 residues. The germline V and J ends were trimmed by 5 bases and 5 bases, with 5 bases remaining between them. This CDR3 reads CATSGSTGELFF. DNA for the CDR3: TGTGCCACCAGTGGTAGTACCGGGGAGCTGTTTTTT.